This TCR beta chain was sequenced during a study of T-cell reconstitution after alpha-beta-depleted transplantation in children. Study findings and constraints: From newly produced T cells came most of the T-cell counts and diversity one year after transplant. Certain patients had high TCRbeta diversity at day 60, and it came from recipient T cells and thymic progenitors that survived. There were reportedly several hundred expanded graft clones from which alpha-beta T cells came about two months after transplant.

Germline V gene data show CDR1 as MNHEY and CDR2 as SMNVEV (reference sequence). Trimming left V 5 bases short and J 6 bases short, with 19 bases between. The CDR3 runs to 15 residues. In its sample, this clonotype was seen many times. Antigen unknown. The library targeted TCRbeta and was prepared with unique molecular identifiers. TCRdb fed the PCR reads into MiXCR, producing one record per CDR3 protein. This table has some 8,000 distinct CDR3 sequences, about 32% appearing once. Sequencing used peripheral blood, obtained 60 days after TCRalphabeta/CD19-depleted stem cell transplant. The receptor was isolated from a boy in the first two years of life who had a stem cell transplant for SCID, so the T cells may come from the graft donor. The chain employs TRBV27 and TRBJ2-5; tentatively, D is TRBD1 or TRBD2 (5 bases each). The CDR3 is CASSTPGPQGKTQYF. In DNA form, the CDR3 reads TGTGCCAGCAGTACCCCGGGGCCGCAGGGAAAGACCCAGTACTTC.